This TCR beta chain was sequenced during a study of T cells in Graves' hyperthyroidism and ophthalmopathy. This CDR3 spans 14 amino acids. Germline V gives CDR1 MDHEN, CDR2 SYDVKM. The V end was cut by 3 bases, the J end by 4 bases, with 7 bases between. Study results and caveats: Also found in blood were most expanded thyroid clonotypes above 0.001.

This clonotype has just a few counts. Antigen: not known. Amplified regions were TCR beta CDR3 sequences from RNA transcripts. The HTBI primer set drove a first-round RT-PCR of the TCR CDR3. TCRdb re-derived calls from the multiplex PCR reads in MiXCR, one entry per CDR3 protein. Of fewer than 400,000 distinct CDR3 sequences listed, 15% to 17% were seen once; the top ten hold approximately 30%. Specimen: blood. V gene TRBV28 combines with J gene TRBJ2-6; D is undetermined. This TCR was sampled from a woman aged 18-29 years with Graves' hyperthyroidism that later progressed to Graves' ophthalmopathy. CDR3 residues: CASSLAQGANVLTF. The DNA for the CDR3 is TGTGCCAGCAGTTTGGCTCAGGGGGCCAACGTCCTGACTTTC.